This entry lists 7 T cell receptor beta chains sequenced from one sample in a study of metastatic and nonmetastatic thyroid tumors. Every patient underwent thyroid surgery untreated. Through MiXCR, TCRdb re-clonotyped the PCR reads. The top ten clones hold around 16% of a sample with roughly 36,000 clones, 9.5% to 14% of them seen once. Source material: blood. The receptors shown here come from a female donor with papillary thyroid cancer or a benign thyroid nodule (not recorded which). Some clones in this sample may be carry-over from other donors' samples.

Many counts were recorded for this clone. The genes are TRBV3-1 and TRBJ1-1; the match to TRBD1 covers 7 bases. The ends lost 3 bases at V and 8 bases at J; junction bases unmatched: 9. Germline CDR1 is LGHDT and CDR2 is YNNKEL (reference sequence). The CDR3 has 14 residues. In nucleotides, the CDR3 is TGTGCCAGCAGCCATGAAGACAGGGATGGAGAAGCTTTCTTT. Translating it yields CASSHEDRDGEAFF. Full variable domain (outside the CDR3, taken from reference TRBV3-1 and TRBJ1-1): DTAVSQTPKYLVTQMGNDKSIKCEQNLGHDTMYWYKQDSKKFLKIMFSYNNKELIINETVPNRFSPKSPDKAHLNLHINSLELGDSAVYFCASSHEDRDGEAFFGQGTRLTVV.

This clone was recorded at least ten times. The rearrangement uses TRBV5-1 and TRBJ2-7, with D maybe TRBD2 (6 bases). This CDR3 is 15 amino acids long. Germline V gene sequence: CDR1 SGHRS, CDR2 YFSETQ. V shed 0 bases and J shed 4 bases, with 14 bases lying between them. CDR3 in DNA: TGCGCCAGCAGCTTGGCCGGAGGGAGGCAATACGAGCAGTACTTC. Its translation: CASSLAGGRQYEQYF.

The sample holds many counts of this clone. The chain joins TRBV7-8 to TRBJ1-1, with D perhaps matching TRBD1 (6 bases). The CDR3 loop spans 16 amino acids. CDR1 is SGHVS and CDR2 is FQNEAQ in the germline V gene. V lost 5 bases and J 1 base, leaving 17 bases between the germline ends. The CDR3 here is CASSLRGNTQNTEAFF. The CDR3 DNA reads TGTGCCAGCAGCCTAAGGGGGAACACCCAGAACACTGAAGCTTTCTTT.

This clone has only a few counts. The chain recombines TRBV12-3 or TRBV12-4 with TRBJ1-2; unclear D gene. The CDR3 runs to 13 residues. Trimming cost V 6 bases and J 7 bases, with 15 bases left between them. The CDR3 sequence: CASSPDGSRGYTF. The CDR3 DNA reads as TGTGCCAGCAGCCCAGATGGTTCACGTGGCTACACCTTC.

This clone was counted between two and nine times. The genes are TRBV10-1 and TRBJ2-7; weak D call: TRBD2 (5 bases). V was clipped by 4 bases and J by 3 bases, with 19 bases between them. The CDR3 has 16 residues. CDR1 and CDR2 from the germline V gene are WNHNN and SYGVQD (reference sequence). The CDR3 loop reads CASSAHDGELGYEQYF. In DNA form, the CDR3 reads TGCGCCAGCAGTGCCCACGACGGGGAGTTGGGCTACGAGCAGTACTTC.

This clone was observed many times. The chain recombines TRBV5-1 with TRBJ1-2; D is perhaps TRBD1 (5 bases). This CDR3 is built from 16 residues. Germline CDR1 and CDR2: SGHRS and YFSETQ. Between the trimmed V and J ends, which lost 3 bases and 4 bases, there was a span of 19 bases. For the CDR3, the DNA is TGCGCCAGCAGCTGGATTCCCGGGACGGCCGGCTATGGCTACACCTTC. Protein sequence: CASSWIPGTAGYGYTF.

This clone showed up many times. This rearrangement joins TRBV4-3 to TRBJ1-6, with TRBD1 as a possible D gene (6 bases). The CDR3 is 14 residues long. V was shortened by 3 bases and J by 10 bases, with 13 bases between the two germline ends. Germline CDR1 and CDR2: LGHNA and YSLEER. The CDR3 DNA reads TGCGCCAGCAGCCAGGAGAGGGGGGTGTCACCCCTCCACTTT. This encodes CASSQERGVSPLHF.